The next 10 T cell receptor beta chains were all read from a single sample in a study of T cell changes during pregnancy in multiple sclerosis (dated by TCRdb to about 2019). Library preparation was by the immunoSEQ multiplex PCR assay. TCRdb stores this immuneACCESS table with in-frame sequences only. Part of the clones is absent; in the studies checked, under half of the shortfall reflects unresolved V genes, and no reason is known for the rest. For this sample the table gives 60,000 or so clones, of which 90% were detected only once. The biggest ten clones account for more than 2% of the sample. The material sequenced was peripheral blood, taken in the second trimester of pregnancy. Receptor source: a female donor in good health, enrolled as a control in a pregnancy study.

This clone has more than one count but fewer than ten. The V call is TRBV6-1, the J call TRBJ1-2; a possible D gene is TRBD1 (6 bases). The ends were cut back, 4 bases at V and 5 bases at J, with 11 bases in the middle. Germline CDR1 MNHNS, CDR2 SASEGT. This CDR3 spans 13 amino acids. CDR3 coding DNA: TGTGCCAGCAGTGTTACAGGGATGTATGGCTACACCTTC. The encoded protein is CASSVTGMYGYTF.

The chain joins TRBV10-1 to TRBJ2-3, with TRBD1 identical over 10 bases. Germline CDR1 is WNHNN and CDR2 is SYGVQD (reference sequence). The CDR3 is made up of 13 amino acids. J gave up 3 bases and V 9 bases, and 3 bases lay outside the gene matches. The CDR3 spells CARPGQGTDTQYF. CDR3 DNA sequence: TGCGCCAGGCCGGGACAGGGGACAGATACGCAGTATTTT.

In this sample, this clone turned up a few times. The chain couples TRBV12-2 to TRBJ1-5; the table calls TRBD1, which could not be checked here. TRBV12-2 is a pseudogene. The CDR3 is 18 amino acids. The CDR3 here is CASRLIQHRDSSNQPQHF. The CDR3 DNA is TGTGCAAGTCGCTTAATCCAACACAGGGATTCCAGCAATCAGCCCCAGCATTTT.

The rearrangement joins TRBV5-5 to TRBJ1-1; 8 nucleotides align to TRBD1. This CDR3 comprises 17 residues. Germline CDR1 is SGHKS and CDR2 is YYEKEE (reference sequence). The J segment lost 0 bases and the V segment lost 1 base, leaving 8 bases of the junction unmatched. CDR3 nucleotides: TGTGCCAGCAGCTTGCCTTGGGACAGGCCCATGAACACTGAAGCTTTCTTT. Amino acid sequence: CASSLPWDRPMNTEAFF.

On this clone: A read error may produce the germline difference seen at one junction end. V is TRBV7-8 and J is TRBJ2-1; TRBD1 aligns across 8 bases. This CDR3 has 12 residues. CDR1 is SGHVS and CDR2 is FQNEAQ in the germline V gene. The CDR3 is CASSPRDRNWVF. CDR3 sequence (DNA): TGTGCCAGCAGCCCCCGGGACAGGAACTGGGTCTTC. The complete variable domain, with remaining parts taken from reference TRBV7-8 and TRBJ2-1, reads GAGVSQSPRYKVAKRGQDVALRCDPISGHVSLFWYQQALGQGPEFLTYFQNEAQLDKSGLPSDRFFAERPEGSVSTLKIQRTQQEDSAVYLCASSPRDRNWVFGPGTRLTVL.

V usage is TRBV7-9 and J usage is TRBJ2-7; D perhaps matches TRBD1 (6 bases). The germline CDR1 and CDR2 sequences are SEHNR and FQNEAQ (reference sequence). This CDR3 is 16 amino acids long. Trimming removed 3 bases at V and 6 bases at J, with 21 bases between. The CDR3 is CASSFSISGTRGEQYF. CDR3 DNA: TGTGCCAGCAGCTTCTCCATTTCAGGGACCAGGGGCGAGCAGTACTTC.

DNA for the CDR3: TGTGCCAGCAGTTACGGACAGGCAAGCTCTGGAAACACCATATATTTT. This encodes CASSYGQASSGNTIYF. The V call is TRBV6-5, the J call TRBJ1-3; 7 nucleotides agree with TRBD1. Germline CDR1 MNHEY, CDR2 SVGAGI. V was pared by 2 bases and J by 0 bases, with 4 bases of the junction left unmatched. The CDR3 consists of 16 residues.

In this sample, this clone turned up once. The chain has TRBV11-2 and TRBJ2-3; 8 bases agree with TRBD2. Germline V gene sequence: CDR1 SGHAT, CDR2 FQNNGV. CDR3 length: 18 amino acids. With 5 bases clipped from V and 3 bases from J, the junction kept 16 bases outside the gene matches. CDR3 bases: TGTGCCAGCAGCGTAACTAGCGGAGTCGGGGTACGGACAGATACGCAGTATTTT. Translation: CASSVTSGVGVRTDTQYF.

This chain links TRBV6-1 with TRBJ1-1; the D is unclear. CDR1 and CDR2 from the germline V gene are MNHNS and SASEGT. V lost 9 bases, J lost 6 bases, and 14 bases lay in between. This CDR3 has 12 amino acids. CDR3 in amino acids: CARAERLAEAFF. CDR3 coding DNA: TGTGCCAGGGCCGAGCGGCTAGCTGAAGCTTTCTTT.

This chain joins TRBV5-6 and TRBJ2-5, with D unresolved. The length of the CDR3 is 13 residues. Germline loops: CDR1 SGHDT, CDR2 YYEEEE. With 1 base removed from V and 4 bases from J, the gap between germline ends came to 8 bases. The CDR3 loop reads CASSLQVGETQYF. The CDR3 DNA is TGTGCCAGCAGCTTGCAGGTAGGAGAGACCCAGTACTTC.